This entry lists 32 T cell receptor beta chains sequenced from one sample in a study of CD8+CD57+ T cells in acquired aplastic anemia. The study profiled TCR beta VDJ and CDR3 using genomic DNA as template. TCRdb used MiXCR to reprocess the reads, holding one entry per CDR3 protein. The sample gives about 48,000 distinct CDR3 sequences, around 70% of which show up once; under 40% is in the top ten. The material sequenced was sorted CD4+, CD8+, or CD8+CD57+ T cells (not recorded which) from PBMCs. Receptors originate from a human donor in good health, serving as a control.

This clonotype was counted only a few times. The chain links TRBV19 to TRBJ1-6; possible D gene TRBD1, 5 bases. This CDR3 has 13 residues. V was trimmed by 8 bases and J by 6 bases, leaving 11 bases between them. Looked up from germline, CDR1 is LNHDA and CDR2 is SQIVND (reference sequence). CDR3 protein: CASSGRPNSPLHF. Written as DNA, the CDR3 is TGTGCCAGTTCGGGACGCCCTAATTCACCCCTCCACTTT.

This clonotype is labeled as medium-sized (0.01 to 0.1%). The chain combines TRBV29-1 with TRBJ1-1; the match to TRBD1 covers 7 bases. The germline V gene has CDR1 SQVTM and CDR2 ANQGSEA. The CDR3 is 17 amino acids. J lost 0 bases, V lost 5 bases, and 15 bases had no gene match. The chain's CDR3 is CSVLLGMTGRLNTEAFF. The CDR3 DNA is TGCAGCGTTCTTCTAGGAATGACAGGGCGGTTGAACACTGAAGCTTTCTTT. Based on the CDR3 plus reference TRBV29-1 and TRBJ1-1, the full variable domain is SAVISQKPSRDICQRGTSLTIQCQVDSQVTMMFWYRQQPGQSLTLIATANQGSEATYESGFVIDKFPISRPNLTFSTLTVSNMSPEDSSIYLCSVLLGMTGRLNTEAFFGQGTRLTVV.

The chain couples TRBV25-1 to TRBJ1-2, with D perhaps matching TRBD1 (6 bases). CDR1 and CDR2 (germline): MGHDK, SYGVNS. The length of the CDR3 is 13 residues. With 5 bases removed from V and 7 bases from J, the gap between germline ends came to 14 bases. CDR3: CASSQRGGVGYTF. For the CDR3, the DNA is TGTGCCAGCAGTCAAAGGGGGGGAGTTGGCTACACCTTC.

The chain uses TRBV11-1 and TRBJ1-2, with D possibly matching TRBD1 (6 bases). Germline V gene sequence: CDR1 SGHAT, CDR2 FQDESV (reference sequence). With 4 bases removed from V and 3 bases from J, the gap between germline ends came to 18 bases. CDR3 length equals 16 residues. CDR3 DNA sequence: TGTGCCAGCAGCTCCCTTCAGGGGAAGGGTTACTATGGCTACACCTTC. This sequence encodes CASSSLQGKGYYGYTF.

J is TRBJ1-2 and V is TRBV25-1, with 7 bases that match TRBD1. CDR3 length equals 16 residues. V trimming: 1 base; J trimming: 1 base; junction bases outside the gene matches: 6. Germline V gives CDR1 MGHDK, CDR2 SYGVNS. CDR3 sequence: CASSESGTEINYGYTF. CDR3 sequence (DNA): TGTGCCAGCAGTGAATCAGGGACAGAGATTAACTATGGCTACACCTTC.

This clonotype was seen a single time. J is TRBJ2-7 and V is TRBV19; no definite D call. The CDR3 has 12 residues. Per the germline V gene, CDR1 is LNHDA and CDR2 is SQIVND (reference sequence). Trimming took off 5 bases at V and 3 bases at J, with 8 bases between the two ends. The CDR3 coding sequence is TGTGCCAGTAGTTCACAGAACTACGAGCAGTACTTC. Translating gives CASSSQNYEQYF.

The chain has TRBV2 and TRBJ1-4; the D is unclear. Germline CDR1 SNHLY, CDR2 FYNNEI. The CDR3 is 14 amino acids. The V end was cut by 5 bases, the J end by 8 bases, with 15 bases between. CDR3: CASSREGLREKLFF. The CDR3 nucleotides read TGTGCCAGCAGTAGGGAGGGTTTACGAGAAAAACTGTTTTTT.

The rearrangement links TRBV15 to TRBJ2-7; TRBD2 might be the D (6 bases). Germline lookup yields CDR1 LNHNV and CDR2 YYDKDF (reference sequence). V was cut by 3 bases and J by 5 bases, with 17 bases left in between. This CDR3 region has 15 residues. The CDR3 DNA reads TGTGCCACCAGCAGGGGGGACTCGTCTACTGACGAGCAGTACTTC. It specifies CATSRGDSSTDEQYF.

The sample holds many counts of this clonotype. The chain carries TRBV5-1 and TRBJ2-1; no clear D gene. Germline V gene lookup returns CDR1 SGHRS and CDR2 YFSETQ. V lost 4 bases and J 12 bases, leaving 17 bases between the germline ends. This CDR3 is built from 13 residues. CDR3 amino acids: CASSEEPFSSQFF. The CDR3 nucleotides read TGCGCCAGCAGCGAAGAACCCTTTAGCTCGCAGTTCTTC.

About this clonotype itself: The junction shows a germline mismatch at one end, possibly a read error. This chain connects TRBV24-1 to TRBJ2-7, with D unclear. This CDR3 has 13 residues. CDR1 is KGHDR, CDR2 SFDVKD, per germline. In nucleotides, the CDR3 is TGTGCCAGCAGTCTAACCGCGCTGTACGAGCAGTACTTC. Residues: CASSLTALYEQYF.

CDR3 residues: CATLGGSSAFF. The CDR3 DNA sequence: TGTGCCACCCTCGGAGGATCTTCGGCTTTCTTT. This chain uses TRBV19 with TRBJ1-1; D is unclear. The length of the CDR3 is 11 residues. The germline gives CDR1 LNHDA, CDR2 SQIVND (reference sequence). V was shortened by 10 bases and J by 11 bases, with 17 bases between the two germline ends.

CDR3 sequence (DNA): TGTGCCAGTAGTATGGACGGTGAATCCTACGAGCAGTACTTC. Translation gives CASSMDGESYEQYF. The gene calls are TRBV19 and TRBJ2-7, with D unclear. Germline loops: CDR1 LNHDA, CDR2 SQIVND (reference sequence). The CDR3 covers 14 residues. Trimming removed 3 bases from V and 1 base from J, with 10 bases in between.

By share, this clonotype counts as medium-sized (0.01 to 0.1%). The J gene is TRBJ2-3, the V gene TRBV2; unclear D gene. Germline CDR1 is SNHLY and CDR2 is FYNNEI. With 5 bases removed from V and 5 bases from J, the gap between germline ends came to 11 bases. The CDR3 runs 13 residues. As DNA, the CDR3 is TGTGCCAGCAGTCAAGTAAAAATAGATACGCAGTATTTT. Translating gives CASSQVKIDTQYF.

The V call is TRBV7-9, the J call TRBJ1-5; D is possibly TRBD1 (5 bases). The CDR3 runs 15 residues. Trimming stripped 1 base from V and 4 bases from J, with 11 bases between. The germline V gene has CDR1 SEHNR and CDR2 FQNEAQ (reference sequence). This CDR3 is CASSLVGQGNQPQHF. The CDR3 bases are TGTGCCAGCAGCTTAGTGGGTCAGGGTAATCAGCCCCAGCATTTT. The variable domain in full, completed from reference TRBV7-9 and TRBJ1-5, reads DTGVSQNPRHKITKRGQNVTFRCDPISEHNRLYWYRQTLGQGPEFLTYFQNEAQLEKSRLLSDRFSAERPKGSFSTLEIQRTEQGDSAMYLCASSLVGQGNQPQHFGDGTRLSIL.

The chain has TRBV6-1 and TRBJ2-3; 9 nucleotides line up with TRBD2. The germline CDR1 and CDR2 sequences are MNHNS and SASEGT. This CDR3 is built from 15 residues. J lost 6 bases, V lost 6 bases, and 10 bases had no gene match. In DNA, the CDR3 is TGTGCCAGCAGCCACGGCCGGCGGGAGGGGGATACGCAGTATTTT. It specifies CASSHGRREGDTQYF.

The chain links TRBV20-1 to TRBJ1-1; D perhaps matches TRBD1 (5 bases). V shed 1 base and J shed 5 bases, with 11 bases lying between them. CDR1 is DFQATT and CDR2 is SNEGSKA in the germline V gene (reference sequence). This CDR3 comprises 13 residues. CDR3: CSARGGMETEAFF. As DNA, the CDR3 is TGCAGTGCTAGAGGGGGCATGGAGACTGAAGCTTTCTTT.

This clonotype was recorded once. This chain connects TRBV10-3 to TRBJ1-4; no definite D call. From germline, CDR1 is ENHRY and CDR2 SYGVKD. The V end was cut by 2 bases, the J end by 4 bases, with 11 bases between. The CDR3 has 15 residues. The CDR3 loop reads CAISEGRTGNEKLFF. CDR3 sequence (DNA): TGTGCCATCAGTGAGGGGAGGACGGGTAATGAAAAACTGTTTTTT.

The V gene is TRBV20-1, the J gene TRBJ2-1; D is ambiguous. Per germline, CDR1 DFQATT and CDR2 SNEGSKA (reference sequence). The CDR3 runs 11 residues. Between the trimmed V and J ends, which lost 0 bases and 9 bases, there was a span of 6 bases. The CDR3: CSARDWLEQFF. DNA for the CDR3: TGCAGTGCTAGAGATTGGCTTGAGCAGTTCTTC.

This clonotype was picked up many times. This chain joins TRBV7-9 and TRBJ1-2; D perhaps matches TRBD1 (5 bases). The length of the CDR3 is 15 residues. Between the trimmed V and J ends, which lost 2 bases and 1 base, there was a span of 11 bases. Germline V lookup: CDR1 SEHNR, CDR2 FQNEAQ (reference sequence). The CDR3 DNA reads TGTGCCAGCAGCTTAACAGGCAGTAATAACTATGGCTACACCTTC. Protein product: CASSLTGSNNYGYTF.

V gene TRBV10-3 combines with J gene TRBJ1-3; the match to TRBD1 covers 7 bases. The junction had 7 bases not matched to a gene; V was cut back by 4 bases and J by 4 bases. The CDR3 runs 15 residues. Germline loops: CDR1 ENHRY, CDR2 SYGVKD. The CDR3 nucleotides are TGTGCCATCAGTGCCCCCGACAGGGAAGGAAACACCATATATTTT. The encoded protein is CAISAPDREGNTIYF.

The chain couples TRBV7-2 to TRBJ2-3; 10 nucleotides agree with TRBD1. V was clipped by 7 bases and J by 3 bases; unmatched bases: 4. This CDR3 has 14 amino acids. Per germline, CDR1 SGHTA and CDR2 FQGNSA. The CDR3 DNA reads as TGTGCCAGCATCCCGGGACAGGGGACAGATACGCAGTATTTT. This codes for CASIPGQGTDTQYF.

The chain joins TRBV25-1 to TRBJ2-5; the D gene is possibly TRBD2 (6 bases). The V gene's germline CDR1 is MGHDK and CDR2 SYGVNS. The CDR3 is 14 amino acids. The V end was cut by 5 bases, the J end by 5 bases, with 15 bases between. CDR3 sequence (DNA): TGTGCCAGCAGTCCCCGGCCGGGGGTGGAGACCCAGTACTTC. Amino acid sequence: CASSPRPGVETQYF. The full variable domain, with the rest looked up from reference TRBV25-1 and TRBJ2-5, is EADIYQTPRYLVIGTGKKITLECSQTMGHDKMYWYQQDPGMELHLIHYSYGVNSTEKGDLSSESTVSRIRTEHFPLTLESARPSHTSQYLCASSPRPGVETQYFGPGTRLLVL.

The chain has TRBV25-1 and TRBJ2-7; TRBD2 matches 10 bases. The germline gives CDR1 MGHDK, CDR2 SYGVNS. CDR3 length: 14 residues. The ends lost 6 bases at V and 2 bases at J; junction bases unmatched: 4. CDR3 in amino acids: CASSVAGGAYEQYF. The CDR3 DNA is TGTGCCAGCAGCGTAGCGGGGGGTGCCTACGAGCAGTACTTC.

V and J are TRBV13 and TRBJ2-3; no definite D call. Trimming removed 0 bases from V and 1 base from J, with 8 bases in between. CDR1 and CDR2 from the germline V gene are PRHDT and FYEKMQ (reference sequence). The CDR3 is 15 amino acids. CDR3 sequence (DNA): TGTGCCAGCAGCTTAGGTCAGCCAGGCACAGATACGCAGTATTTT. It specifies CASSLGQPGTDTQYF.

This clonotype was counted between two and nine times. V gene TRBV14 combines with J gene TRBJ2-2; 7 positions match TRBD1. The length of the CDR3 is 15 residues. The germline CDR1 and CDR2 sequences are SGHDN and FVKESK. Germline trimming cut 6 bases from V and 3 bases from J; bases unmatched to any gene: 7. The CDR3 bases are TGTGCCAGCAGGAGAAACACAGGGGACACCGGGGAGCTGTTTTTT. Amino acids: CASRRNTGDTGELFF.

This clonotype has just one count. The V gene is TRBV19, the J gene TRBJ1-3; D remains ambiguous. This CDR3 region has 15 residues. Germline values: CDR1 LNHDA, CDR2 SQIVND (reference sequence). V lost 3 bases and J 0 bases, leaving 9 bases between the germline ends. This CDR3 reads CASSMVESSGNTIYF. Here the CDR3 DNA reads TGTGCCAGTAGTATGGTAGAGAGCTCTGGAAACACCATATATTTT.

V is TRBV6-1 and J is TRBJ2-1, with 7 bases fitting TRBD2. The CDR3 has 15 amino acids. The V gene end was trimmed by 5 bases and the J gene end by 2 bases; junction bases not matched to a gene: 6. The V gene's germline CDR1 is MNHNS and CDR2 SASEGT. CDR3 region: CASSPRDYPYNEQFF. CDR3 DNA sequence: TGTGCCAGCAGTCCCCGGGACTACCCCTACAATGAGCAGTTCTTC.

The chain is built from TRBV20-1 and TRBJ2-3; 9 nucleotides agree with TRBD2. Germline CDR1 is DFQATT and CDR2 is SNEGSKA (reference sequence). CDR3 length: 16 amino acids. V was pared by 0 bases and J by 4 bases, with 8 bases of the junction left unmatched. The CDR3 DNA follows: TGCAGTGCTAGAGATGTGGCTAGCGGGGAAGCAGATACGCAGTATTTT. It codes for CSARDVASGEADTQYF.

The CDR3 spells CASSQQTVLSYEQYF. The CDR3 DNA reads as TGTGCCAGCAGTCAACAGACGGTCTTATCCTACGAGCAGTACTTC. V and J are TRBV2 and TRBJ2-7; D not resolved. V lost 5 bases and J lost 1, with 15 bases in between. Germline V gene lookup returns CDR1 SNHLY and CDR2 FYNNEI. The CDR3 sequence is 15 residues long.

Here the CDR3 DNA reads TGCGCCAGCAGCTTGAATGGACAGGCTACTAACTATGGCTACACCTTC. Its translation: CASSLNGQATNYGYTF. This chain joins TRBV5-1 and TRBJ1-2; 7 positions agree with TRBD1. This CDR3 is 16 amino acids long. Losses at the gene ends were 1 base for V and 0 bases for J; bases not matched to a gene: 6. Germline-derived CDR1 and CDR2 are SGHRS and YFSETQ.

The chain combines TRBV24-1 with TRBJ2-7; TRBD1 matches 7 bases. The germline V gene encodes CDR1 KGHDR and CDR2 SFDVKD. The CDR3 loop spans 13 amino acids. V was pared by 7 bases and J by 5 bases, with 7 bases of the junction left unmatched. CDR3 amino acids: CATSPTGIDEQYF. The DNA for the CDR3 is TGTGCCACCAGCCCGACAGGGATCGACGAGCAGTACTTC.

The V call is TRBV7-9, the J call TRBJ2-7; D is ambiguous. There are 12 residues in the CDR3. Trimming removed 5 bases from V and 9 bases from J, with 14 bases in between. The germline gives CDR1 SEHNR, CDR2 FQNEAQ (reference sequence). The CDR3 is CASSLSEALQYF. The CDR3 region has the DNA TGTGCCAGCAGCCTAAGTGAGGCACTGCAGTACTTC.